The 3 T cell receptor beta chains listed next were all sequenced from one sample in a study of tumor-infiltrating lymphocytes in primary liver carcinoma. A primer in the constant region served to generate TCR beta cDNA from roughly 520 ng of total RNA. TCR beta libraries came from three nested multiplex PCR rounds using slightly modified ARM-PCR. Two initial PCR rounds of approximately 10 cycles each paired TRBV1-TRBV30 forward primers with a C-beta reverse primer. TCRdb re-analysed the multiplex PCR reads in MiXCR, keeping a single row per CDR3 protein. The profile covers 330,000 or so distinct CDR3 sequences, with less than 65% appearing a single time and roughly 6% taken by the ten largest. Unsorted whole blood supplied the blood RNA, and germline DNA was isolated too. The sample taken for sequencing was peripheral blood. These receptor sequences come from a man aged 40-49 years with primary liver carcinoma and hepatitis B virus infection.

This clonotype was observed at least ten times. V is TRBV4-1 and J is TRBJ1-5, with D perhaps matching TRBD1 (5 bases). CDR1 MGHRA and CDR2 YSYEKL come from the germline V gene. This CDR3 contains 17 residues. V lost 0 bases and J lost 3, with 15 bases in between. CDR3 residues: CASSQEPQGRNNQPQHF. CDR3 sequence (DNA): TGCGCCAGCAGCCAAGAACCGCAGGGCAGGAACAATCAGCCCCAGCATTTT.

On this clonotype: A much larger clone lies a single base off, so this may be a read error. As the CDR3 is not closed by the conserved phenylalanine or tryptophan, this likely results from a read error. The DNA is left out, because the CDR3 cannot be placed on it with certainty; the CDR3 is given as TCRdb lists it. The V and J genes are TRBV13 and TRBJ2-1; the table calls TRBD2, which could not be checked here. In germline, CDR1 is PRHDT, CDR2 FYEKMQ (reference sequence). The CDR3 is 15 amino acids long, termini counted. The CDR3 loop reads CASSLGSLAGKGQDL.

Notes on this clonotype: It is likely a read error, because the conserved phenylalanine at the end of the CDR3 is missing. The J gene is TRBJ2-1, the V gene TRBV11-1; 7 nucleotides line up with TRBD1. Germline CDR1 SGHAT, CDR2 FQDESV (reference sequence). J lost 10 bases, V lost 5 bases, and 14 bases had no gene match. This CDR3 is 15 amino acids long. The CDR3 bases are TGTGCCAGCAGCCGACGACAGGGAAGAGCACACGAGCAGTTCTTA. Translated: CASSRRQGRAHEQFL.